The clone carrying this TCR beta chain was detected a few times. The source of the sample is a study of cytomegalovirus exposure and HLA in healthy donors. The CDR3 spans 17 residues. Germline V gene lookup returns CDR1 MGHRA and CDR2 YSYEKL. Trimming removed 0 bases from V and 2 bases from J; junction bases left unmatched: 9. 13 Jbeta primers and 60 Vbeta primers were used for the PCR. Measured with immunoSEQ multiplex PCR; TCRdb has only the in-frame clones, and not every one. The table shows around 110,000 clones, with 70% occurring only once. Everyone who donated was a healthy bone marrow donor. V gene TRBV4-1 combines with J gene TRBJ1-2; 7 positions agree with TRBD1. The receptor was derived from a man aged 25-45 years in good health and CMV-seropositive. Sequenced sample: PBMCs. This CDR3 reads CASSQDRLGQRNYGYTF. The CDR3, as DNA: TGCGCCAGCAGCCAAGATCGCCTGGGACAGCGAAACTATGGCTACACCTTC.